This passage covers 21 T cell receptor beta chains from one sample sequenced in a study of response to subunit inactivated influenza vaccine. TCRdb reprocessed the RT-PCR reads with MiXCR, giving one entry per CDR3 protein. Of hundreds of thousands of distinct CDR3 sequences listed, 7.6% were seen once; the top ten hold roughly 13%. The starting material was PBMCs from blood, obtained approximately 25 months after vaccination. These receptors all stem from a man between 50 and 75 years old who received an inactivated influenza vaccine.

This clonotype has just a few counts. The V gene is TRBV3-1, the J gene TRBJ2-5; TRBD1 agrees at 7 bases. The CDR3 runs 15 residues. J lost 5 bases, V lost 3 bases, and 9 bases had no gene match. The V gene's germline CDR1 is LGHDT and CDR2 YNNKEL (reference sequence). CDR3 amino acids: CASSQTTGVYETQYF. CDR3 DNA: TGTGCCAGCAGCCAGACCACAGGGGTCTACGAGACCCAGTACTTC.

There are many counts of this clonotype. J is TRBJ2-5 and V is TRBV9, with 8 positions matching TRBD2. V was pared by 0 bases and J by 4 bases, with 8 bases of the junction left unmatched. Germline loops: CDR1 SGDLS, CDR2 YYNGEE. CDR3 length: 16 residues. The CDR3 bases are TGTGCCAGCAGCGTAGGACCCCGGGGGGGGAGAGAGACCCAGTACTTC. Translation: CASSVGPRGGRETQYF.

This clonotype was seen more than once but under ten times. The rearrangement links TRBV10-3 to TRBJ2-7; 8 bases agree with TRBD1. This CDR3 is built from 15 residues. The germline gives CDR1 ENHRY, CDR2 SYGVKD. Trimming took 4 bases from V and 4 from J; bases not matched to a gene: 9. This chain's CDR3 is CAISGTGGYSYEQYF. The CDR3 region has the DNA TGTGCCATCAGTGGAACAGGGGGTTACTCTTACGAGCAGTACTTC.

The table lists this clonotype with a few counts. The chain couples TRBV20-1 to TRBJ2-6, with D possibly matching TRBD1 (7 bases). Trimming pared 3 bases from V and 0 bases from J, leaving 15 bases between. The CDR3 sequence is 17 residues long. Germline CDR1 DFQATT, CDR2 SNEGSKA (reference sequence). This CDR3 is CSASQRQGLSGANVLTF. CDR3 coding DNA: TGCAGTGCTAGTCAACGACAGGGACTCTCTGGGGCCAACGTCCTGACTTTC.

CDR3 sequence (DNA): TGTGCCACCAGCATTACTTGGGACAGGGGGAACACCGGGGAGCTGTTTTTT. This encodes CATSITWDRGNTGELFF. V gene TRBV15 combines with J gene TRBJ2-2; 10 bases match TRBD1. Germline V lookup: CDR1 LNHNV, CDR2 YYDKDF (reference sequence). The CDR3 extends over 17 amino acids. Germline trimming cut 4 bases from V and 1 base from J; bases unmatched to any gene: 6.

This clonotype came up a few times. The J gene is TRBJ1-5, the V gene TRBV20-1; TRBD1 matches at 8 bases. CDR3 length equals 15 residues. V gave up 2 bases and J gave up 3 bases; unmatched junction bases: 6. Germline V gene sequence: CDR1 DFQATT, CDR2 SNEGSKA (reference sequence). The CDR3 DNA sequence: TGCAGTGCTAGACGGACAGGGATGAACAATCAGCCCCAGCATTTT. Its protein product is CSARRTGMNNQPQHF.

The chain combines TRBV7-8 with TRBJ2-7; D may be TRBD2 (7 bases). Trimming removed 0 bases from V and 2 bases from J, with 14 bases in between. There are 16 residues in the CDR3. Per the germline V gene, CDR1 is SGHVS and CDR2 is FQNEAQ. The CDR3 DNA follows: TGTGCCAGCAGCTTAGCGGGAGGGGGTCGGGCCTACGAGCAGTACTTC. This sequence encodes CASSLAGGGRAYEQYF.

This clonotype was recorded at least ten times. The genes are TRBV5-1 and TRBJ1-1; TRBD1 matches 8 bases. This CDR3 spans 14 amino acids. CDR1 SGHRS and CDR2 YFSETQ come from the germline V gene. The V segment lost 0 bases and the J segment 7 bases; nucleotides outside the gene matches: 5. The CDR3 DNA sequence: TGCGCCAGCAGCTTGGGGGCAGGGGGCTTTGAAGCTTTCTTT. This codes for CASSLGAGGFEAFF.

This clonotype has a handful of counts. The rearrangement links TRBV6-5 to TRBJ1-2; D is unclear. The CDR3 consists of 14 residues. The germline CDR1 and CDR2 sequences are MNHEY and SVGAGI. The V end lost 2 bases, the J end lost 7 bases, and 14 bases lay between the germline ends. The CDR3, as DNA: TGTGCCAGCAGTTACCTCCCAAGTAGTCTTGGCTACACCTTC. It is translated as CASSYLPSSLGYTF.

This clonotype was recorded at least ten times. The chain is built from TRBV20-1 and TRBJ2-1, with 8 bases fitting TRBD1. Trimming removed 4 bases from V and 8 bases from J; junction bases left unmatched: 13. Germline-derived CDR1 and CDR2 are DFQATT and SNEGSKA (reference sequence). This CDR3 is 15 amino acids long. CDR3 DNA: TGCAGTGCTATATGGACAGGGATAACGGTCGATGAGCAGTTCTTC. Its translation is CSAIWTGITVDEQFF.

This clonotype has just a few counts. The CDR3: CASSRRNRGRREQYF. The CDR3 DNA is TGCGCCAGCAGCCGTCGTAACAGGGGGCGAAGGGAGCAGTACTTC. The V gene is TRBV5-1, the J gene TRBJ2-7; 9 bases are shared with TRBD1. Germline V gives CDR1 SGHRS, CDR2 YFSETQ. The V segment lost 4 bases and the J segment 7 bases; nucleotides outside the gene matches: 12. CDR3 length: 15 residues.

This rearrangement joins TRBV18 to TRBJ2-7; 8 nucleotides line up with TRBD1. The germline V gene has CDR1 KGHSH and CDR2 LQKENI. The CDR3 is made up of 14 amino acids. After removal of 8 bases from V and 0 bases from J, the junction contained 6 bases not matched to a gene. Here the CDR3 DNA reads TGTGCCAGCCTAAGACAGGGGCACTCCTACGAGCAGTACTTC. Translation: CASLRQGHSYEQYF.

This clonotype was detected many times. This chain links TRBV10-3 with TRBJ2-2, with 7 bases matching TRBD2. The CDR3 runs 15 residues. V lost 3 bases and J lost 2; bases outside the gene matches: 3. Germline CDR1 is ENHRY and CDR2 is SYGVKD. DNA for the CDR3: TGTGCCATCAGTGACCAGCGGGGAAACACCGGGGAGCTGTTTTTT. It yields the protein CAISDQRGNTGELFF.

The chain carries TRBV6-5 and TRBJ2-7; 12 positions agree with TRBD1. The CDR3 spans 15 residues. CDR1 and CDR2 from the germline V gene are MNHEY and SVGAGI. The J segment lost 4 bases and the V segment lost 2 bases, leaving 3 bases of the junction unmatched. In DNA, the CDR3 is TGTGCCAGCAGTTACGGGACAGGGGGCATTTACGAGCAGTACTTC. Its translation: CASSYGTGGIYEQYF.

This clonotype was detected once. J is TRBJ2-7 and V is TRBV27; 9 bases are a match to TRBD1. V lost 6 bases, J lost 5 bases, and 14 bases stayed unmatched. This CDR3 spans 16 amino acids. Germline V gene sequence: CDR1 MNHEY, CDR2 SMNVEV (reference sequence). CDR3 region: CASSPLGGTGQDEQYF. The CDR3 bases are TGTGCCAGCAGCCCCCTGGGCGGGACAGGGCAAGACGAGCAGTACTTC.

This chain joins TRBV28 and TRBJ1-6; D not certain. The CDR3 is 13 amino acids. The germline CDR1 and CDR2 sequences are MDHEN and SYDVKM. The V end lost 5 bases, the J end lost 6 bases, and 8 bases lay between the germline ends. The CDR3 region is CASSRSTNSPLHF. The CDR3 DNA follows: TGTGCCAGCAGTCGGTCTACTAATTCACCCCTCCACTTT.

This clonotype has a count of ten or more. CDR3 sequence reads: CASSPVTSGGAGDTQYF. The DNA for the CDR3 is TGTGCCAGCAGCCCCGTGACTAGCGGGGGGGCAGGGGATACGCAGTATTTT. The chain couples TRBV7-2 to TRBJ2-3; 14 positions match TRBD2. V lost 5 bases, J lost 6 bases, and 10 bases stayed unmatched. Germline V gives CDR1 SGHTA, CDR2 FQGNSA. This CDR3 contains 17 residues.

In its sample, this clonotype was seen many times. The chain is built from TRBV5-6 and TRBJ2-1; 8 bases match TRBD2. J was trimmed by 15 bases and V by 4 bases; bases with no gene match: 9. The CDR3 extends over 12 amino acids. CDR1 and CDR2 from the germline V gene are SGHDT and YYEEEE. CDR3 nucleotide sequence: TGTGCCAGCAGCCCACTAGCGGCCCACTGGTTCTTC. This encodes CASSPLAAHWFF. The full variable domain, rest sourced from reference TRBV5-6 and TRBJ2-1, is DAGVTQSPTHLIKTRGQQVTLRCSPKSGHDTVSWYQQALGQGPQFIFQYYEEEERQRGNFPDRFSGHQFPNYSSELNVNALLLGDSALYLCASSPLAAHWFFGPGTRLTVL.

The chain links TRBV5-5 to TRBJ2-7; D is perhaps TRBD1 (6 bases). Per germline, CDR1 SGHKS and CDR2 YYEKEE (reference sequence). Deletions cut 3 bases from V and 5 bases from J, with 18 bases between. This CDR3 has 15 residues. CDR3 sequence: CASSYASGAGHEQYF. CDR3 sequence (DNA): TGTGCCAGCAGCTACGCTTCAGGGGCCGGCCACGAGCAGTACTTC.

The chain has TRBV2 and TRBJ1-4; 7 nucleotides agree with TRBD1. J was trimmed by 8 bases and V by 7 bases; bases with no gene match: 7. The CDR3 extends over 13 amino acids. The germline CDR1 and CDR2 sequences are SNHLY and FYNNEI. This CDR3 is CASTSGGWEKLFF. Written as DNA, the CDR3 is TGTGCCAGCACTTCAGGGGGATGGGAAAAACTGTTTTTT. Full variable domain (outside the CDR3, taken from reference TRBV2 and TRBJ1-4): EPEVTQTPSHQVTQMGQEVILRCVPISNHLYFYWYRQILGQKVEFLVSFYNNEISEKSEIFDDQFSVERPDGSNFTLKIRSTKLEDSAMYFCASTSGGWEKLFFGSGTQLSVL.

This clonotype was counted between two and nine times. The chain recombines TRBV20-1 with TRBJ2-6, with a possible D match to TRBD2 (6 bases). This CDR3 has 17 amino acids. Trimming took 1 base from V and 2 from J, leaving 15 bases between them. Germline V CDR1 and CDR2: DFQATT, SNEGSKA (reference sequence). CDR3 sequence (DNA): TGCAGTGCTAGAGGATCTGGGGGGTACCCTGGGGCCAACGTCCTGACTTTC. This encodes CSARGSGGYPGANVLTF.